Below, 14 T cell receptor beta chains from the same sample are listed, as sequenced in a study of PD-1 blockade in classical Hodgkin lymphoma. TCRdb keeps only in-frame clones here, not all; method: immunoSEQ multiplex PCR. The sample includes about 2,500 clones, 60% to 65% seen only once; the top ten take 45%. The time point here: cycle 4 day 1 (C4D1), after 6 weeks of nivolumab. Brentuximab vedotin exposure varied among the patients, all of whom had relapsed after autologous stem cell transplantation. Magnetic depletion of non-target cells from thawed PBMCs yielded purified CD8+ T cells. Sequenced material: CD8+ T cells from blood, taken before the fourth cycle of nivolumab. These receptors came from a human donor with classical Hodgkin lymphoma.

The gene calls are TRBV4-2 and TRBJ1-2; no clear D gene. Trimming removed 5 bases from V and 2 bases from J, with 9 bases in between. Germline assignment: CDR1 LGHNA and CDR2 YNFKEQ. The CDR3 has 13 amino acids. The CDR3 DNA reads TGTGCCAGCAGCTTCATCGGAAACTATGGCTACACCTTC. It specifies CASSFIGNYGYTF.

CDR3 region: CSVEGRATTEAFF. CDR3 sequence (DNA): TGCAGCGTTGAAGGCAGGGCTACCACTGAAGCTTTCTTT. The chain has TRBV29-1 and TRBJ1-1, with a possible D match to TRBD1 (5 bases). The CDR3 extends over 13 amino acids. The germline CDR1 and CDR2 sequences are SQVTM and ANQGSEA. The V end lost 1 base, the J end lost 4 bases, and 10 bases lay between the germline ends.

The chain combines TRBV19 with TRBJ2-7; D is uncertain. The V gene's germline CDR1 is LNHDA and CDR2 SQIVND (reference sequence). The CDR3 has 13 amino acids. The V gene lost 5 bases and the J gene lost 2 bases, with 10 bases spanning the gap. CDR3 region: CASSSSFTYEQYF. The CDR3 DNA is TGTGCCAGTAGTTCATCATTCACCTACGAGCAGTACTTC. The whole variable domain, remainder taken from reference TRBV19 and TRBJ2-7, is DGGITQSPKYLFRKEGQNVTLSCEQNLNHDAMYWYRQDPGQGLRLIYYSQIVNDFQKGDIAEGYSVSREKKESFPLTVTSAQKNPTAFYLCASSSSFTYEQYFGPGTRLTVT.

The genes are TRBV6-5 and TRBJ1-2; D may be TRBD1 (5 bases). Trimming cost V 6 bases and J 2 bases, with 16 bases left between them. In germline, CDR1 is MNHEY, CDR2 SVGAGI. CDR3 size: 15 residues. CDR3 residues: CASSDPGDPNYGYTF. CDR3 in DNA: TGTGCCAGCAGCGACCCCGGGGACCCCAACTATGGCTACACCTTC.

V gene TRBV21-1 combines with J gene TRBJ1-1; the table's D call, TRBD1, has no DNA check behind it. TRBV21-1 has pseudogene status. The CDR3 length is 14 residues. The CDR3 bases are TGTGCCAGCAGCCCCTACAGGGGGAACACTGAAGCTTTCTTT. It specifies CASSPYRGNTEAFF.

J is TRBJ2-1 and V is TRBV19; D is uncertain. The germline V gene encodes CDR1 LNHDA and CDR2 SQIVND (reference sequence). V was pared by 10 bases and J by 0 bases, with 13 bases between. This CDR3 is 14 amino acids long. The CDR3 DNA follows: TGTGCCACTAGGCAGACGAGCTCCTACAATGAGCAGTTCTTC. It specifies CATRQTSSYNEQFF. The full variable domain, with the rest looked up from reference TRBV19 and TRBJ2-1, is DGGITQSPKYLFRKEGQNVTLSCEQNLNHDAMYWYRQDPGQGLRLIYYSQIVNDFQKGDIAEGYSVSREKKESFPLTVTSAQKNPTAFYLCATRQTSSYNEQFFGPGTRLTVL.

This clone was counted between two and nine times. The chain carries TRBV4-1 and TRBJ1-2, with TRBD1 identical over 8 bases. This CDR3 comprises 14 residues. Germline V gene data show CDR1 as MGHRA and CDR2 as YSYEKL. Unmatched junction bases numbered 4, after V lost 1 base and J lost 6 bases. The CDR3 loop is CASSQGTGGHGYTF. The CDR3 DNA reads as TGCGCCAGCAGCCAAGGCACAGGGGGGCATGGCTACACCTTC.

The chain couples TRBV29-1 to TRBJ1-2; possibly TRBD1 for D (5 bases). The CDR3 extends over 12 amino acids. V lost 1 base to trimming and J lost 4 bases, with 7 bases between them. Per germline, CDR1 SQVTM and CDR2 ANQGSEA. The CDR3 loop reads CSVEGGGYGYTF. In DNA, the CDR3 is TGCAGCGTTGAAGGGGGGGGCTATGGCTACACCTTC.

This chain links TRBV6-5 with TRBJ1-2; D possibly corresponds to TRBD1 (5 bases). The CDR3 is 12 amino acids. Trimming shortened V by 2 bases and J by 8 bases, and 9 bases separated the two germline ends. Germline CDR1 MNHEY, CDR2 SVGAGI. CDR3 sequence (DNA): TGTGCCAGCAGTTACGGGGGGGAGGGCTACACCTTC. Its translation is CASSYGGEGYTF.

This clone was seen a few times. This chain uses TRBV7-2 with TRBJ2-3; D call uncertain. The CDR3 spans 15 residues. Trimming removed 2 bases at V and 2 bases at J, with 11 bases between. Germline lookup yields CDR1 SGHTA and CDR2 FQGNSA. The CDR3, as DNA: TGTGCCAGCAGCTTATCACCCGATCCCACAGATACGCAGTATTTT. Protein product: CASSLSPDPTDTQYF. The variable domain in full, with the rest retrieved from reference TRBV7-2 and TRBJ2-3, is GAGVSQSPSNKVTEKGKDVELRCDPISGHTALYWYRQSLGQGLEFLIYFQGNSAPDKSGLPSDRFSAERTGGSVSTLTIQRTQQEDSAVYLCASSLSPDPTDTQYFGPGTRLTVL.

This clone is labeled medium-sized. V usage is TRBV11-2 and J usage is TRBJ1-1; TRBD1 matches 7 bases. The CDR3 runs 13 residues. Germline CDR1 reads SGHAT; CDR2 reads FQNNGV. With 6 bases clipped from V and 6 bases from J, the junction kept 7 bases outside the gene matches. CDR3 DNA sequence: TGTGCCAGCAGTGCAGGGGGGGTGGCTGAAGCTTTCTTT. It yields the protein CASSAGGVAEAFF.

The chain uses TRBV4-1 and TRBJ2-7; tentative D call: TRBD1 (6 bases). The V gene lost 4 bases and the J gene lost 5 bases, with 15 bases spanning the gap. Germline CDR1 reads MGHRA; CDR2 reads YSYEKL. This CDR3 comprises 14 residues. The CDR3 DNA reads as TGCGCCAGCAGCCCCTCGACAGGAAAGGACGAGCAGTACTTC. Its protein product is CASSPSTGKDEQYF.

The V gene is TRBV5-8, the J gene TRBJ1-1; 7 bases are shared with TRBD1. CDR3 size: 13 residues. Trimming cost V 4 bases and J 4 bases; bases outside gene matches: 4. Germline CDR1 SGHTS, CDR2 YDEGEE. The CDR3 protein is CASSPGGVTEAFF. Written as DNA, the CDR3 is TGTGCCAGCAGCCCAGGGGGGGTCACTGAAGCTTTCTTT.

The chain joins TRBV4-1 to TRBJ1-5, with D unclear. V was clipped by 1 base and J by 0 bases, with 10 bases between them. The CDR3 is 16 amino acids. Germline V lookup: CDR1 MGHRA, CDR2 YSYEKL. CDR3 region: CASSQVDLGSNQPQHF. The DNA for the CDR3 is TGCGCCAGCAGCCAAGTAGACCTCGGTAGCAATCAGCCCCAGCATTTT.